The T cell receptor beta chain under discussion was sequenced for a study of response to subunit inactivated influenza vaccine. Germline V gene data show CDR1 as DFQATT and CDR2 as SNEGSKA (reference sequence). The junction had 4 bases not matched to a gene; V was cut back by 2 bases and J by 0 bases. The CDR3 loop spans 14 amino acids. Via MiXCR, TCRdb re-called the RT-PCR reads, giving one row per CDR3 protein. The sample lists around 850,000 distinct CDR3 sequences; about 18% were seen once. This clonotype was counted ten times or more. No antigen is known for it. Regarding the study as a whole: A suggestion made by the authors is that each seasonal influenza vaccination recruits few new T cells.

This sample comprised PBMCs from blood, obtained about 5 days after vaccination. This sequence was found in a man in his fifties or sixties who received an inactivated influenza vaccine. The chain recombines TRBV20-1 with TRBJ2-7; TRBD1 agrees at 7 bases. CDR3 loop: CSARRTGLSYEQYF. The CDR3 DNA follows: TGCAGTGCTAGACGGACAGGACTCTCCTACGAGCAGTACTTC.